This TCR beta chain was sequenced for a study of OX40 agonist ivuxolimab in advanced cancers. The overall study: Age averaged 60 years (range roughly 20 to 90), and more than 80% were male. Prior checkpoint blockade (anti-PD-1, anti-PD-L1 or anti-CTLA-4) was permitted; roughly 40% had it. Three patients responded partially, comprising one with hepatocellular carcinoma and two with cutaneous melanoma.

The V end lost 0 bases, the J end lost 5 bases, and 11 bases lay between the germline ends. The germline V gene encodes CDR1 SGDLS and CDR2 YYNGEE. The CDR3 is 14 residues long. The sample holds one count of this clone. Assay used: immunoSEQ multiplex PCR; TCRdb lists only in-frame clones, some missing. The table has some 45,000 clones, approximately 84% seen once. The receptor was isolated from an adult with an advanced solid tumor such as melanoma, head and neck, liver or kidney cancer. V is TRBV9 and J is TRBJ1-1; D is undetermined. The sequencing here drew on CD4+ or CD8+ T cells sorted from blood, taken in a trial of the OX40 agonist ivuxolimab. In DNA, the CDR3 is TGTGCCAGCAGCGTAGGGGGAGAGGGAACTGAAGCTTTCTTT. This encodes CASSVGGEGTEAFF.